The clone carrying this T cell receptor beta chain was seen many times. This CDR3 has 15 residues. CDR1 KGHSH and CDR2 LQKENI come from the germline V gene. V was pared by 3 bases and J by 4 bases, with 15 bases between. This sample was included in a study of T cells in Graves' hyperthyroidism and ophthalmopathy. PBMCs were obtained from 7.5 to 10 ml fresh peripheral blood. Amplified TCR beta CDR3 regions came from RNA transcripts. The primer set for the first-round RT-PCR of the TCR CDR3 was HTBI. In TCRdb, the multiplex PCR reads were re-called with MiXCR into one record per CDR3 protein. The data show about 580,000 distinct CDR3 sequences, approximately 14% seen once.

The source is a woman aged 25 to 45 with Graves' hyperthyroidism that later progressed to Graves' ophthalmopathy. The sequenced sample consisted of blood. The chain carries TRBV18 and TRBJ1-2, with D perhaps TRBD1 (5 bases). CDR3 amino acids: CASSPGGRRSYGYTF. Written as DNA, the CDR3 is TGTGCCAGCTCACCGGGGGGACGCCGTAGCTATGGCTACACCTTC.